The 20 T cell receptor beta chains reported below all come from one sample, sequenced in a study of T cells in Graves' hyperthyroidism and ophthalmopathy. TCR beta CDR3 regions were amplified from RNA. HTBI primers were employed in a first-round RT-PCR of the TCR CDR3. MiXCR, applied by TCRdb to the multiplex PCR reads, yields one record per CDR3 protein. The repertoire holds under 300,000 distinct CDR3 sequences, under 30% seen once, with approximately 25% in the top ten. The sequencing input was blood. The receptor set was obtained from a man in his forties with Graves' hyperthyroidism that later progressed to Graves' ophthalmopathy.

At least ten counts were recorded for this clonotype. V and J are TRBV6-5 and TRBJ1-1, with TRBD1 matching 7 bases. The CDR3 totals 12 residues. Trimming cost V 7 bases and J 2 bases; bases outside gene matches: 1. Germline lookup yields CDR1 MNHEY and CDR2 SVGAGI. This CDR3 reads CASKGANTEAFF. DNA for the CDR3: TGTGCCAGCAAGGGGGCAAACACTGAAGCTTTCTTT.

This clonotype was picked up many times. The chain has TRBV3-1 and TRBJ1-5, with a weak D call TRBD1 (6 bases). V shed 1 base and J shed 6 bases, with 16 bases lying between them. This CDR3 region has 16 residues. From germline, CDR1 is LGHDT and CDR2 YNNKEL (reference sequence). CDR3 in DNA: TGTGCCAGCAGCCAAGGACAGGCTTCTATCGGTCAGCCCCAGCATTTT. Its translation is CASSQGQASIGQPQHF. The full variable domain, its missing parts supplied by reference TRBV3-1 and TRBJ1-5, is DTAVSQTPKYLVTQMGNDKSIKCEQNLGHDTMYWYKQDSKKFLKIMFSYNNKELIINETVPNRFSPKSPDKAHLNLHINSLELGDSAVYFCASSQGQASIGQPQHFGDGTRLSIL.

This clonotype was recorded many times. Written as DNA, the CDR3 is TGCGCCAGCAGCGTGCAGGGTGCCGACGAGCAGTACTTC. It is translated as CASSVQGADEQYF. The gene calls are TRBV5-1 and TRBJ2-7; the D gene is possibly TRBD1 (5 bases). V lost 4 bases, J lost 5 bases, and 13 bases lay in between. CDR1 and CDR2 from the germline V gene are SGHRS and YFSETQ. This CDR3 has 13 residues.

This chain connects TRBV6-5 to TRBJ2-7, with 9 bases that match TRBD1. Per germline, CDR1 MNHEY and CDR2 SVGAGI. The J segment lost 3 bases and the V segment lost 4 bases, leaving 10 bases of the junction unmatched. This CDR3 contains 16 residues. CDR3 sequence reads: CASSLIRDRANYEQYF. The CDR3, as DNA: TGTGCCAGCAGTTTGATCCGGGACAGGGCAAACTACGAGCAGTACTTC.

This chain connects TRBV30 to TRBJ1-5, with a weak D call TRBD1 (6 bases). Germline V gene data show CDR1 as GTSNPN and CDR2 as SVGIG (reference sequence). V was cut by 0 bases and J by 7 bases, with 10 bases left in between. There are 13 residues in the CDR3. CDR3 loop: CAWSVGGRQPQHF. As DNA, the CDR3 is TGTGCCTGGAGTGTAGGGGGTCGGCAGCCCCAGCATTTT.

This clonotype was found many times. A much larger clone is a single base away; this may be a read error. The J gene is TRBJ2-2, the V gene TRBV5-1, with D hard to call. CDR3 size: 13 residues. Trimming pared 0 bases from V and 10 bases from J, leaving 10 bases between. The V gene's germline CDR1 is SGHRS and CDR2 YFSETQ. The CDR3, as DNA: TGCGCCAGCAGCTTGGCGGGCCGCTTGGAGCTGTTTTTT. It yields the protein CASSLAGRLELFF.

This clonotype was recorded a few times. The chain joins TRBV6-1 to TRBJ1-1, with a tentative D call TRBD1 (5 bases). Deletions cut 4 bases from V and 4 bases from J, with 16 bases between. Germline assignment: CDR1 MNHNS and CDR2 SASEGT. The CDR3 contains 15 residues. CDR3 in DNA: TGTGCCAGCAGTGCCCCAGGGCGCGGGAGCACTGAAGCTTTCTTT. Protein product: CASSAPGRGSTEAFF.

At least ten counts were recorded for this clonotype. V usage is TRBV6-1 and J usage is TRBJ1-1, with D perhaps TRBD1 (5 bases). The CDR3 is made up of 14 amino acids. V was cut by 7 bases and J by 7 bases, with 19 bases left in between. Looked up from germline, CDR1 is MNHNS and CDR2 is SASEGT. In DNA form, the CDR3 reads TGTGCCAGCACCAGCGCCAGGCAGGGCCGTGAAGCTTTCTTT. Encoded protein: CASTSARQGREAFF.

This clonotype was seen many times. This chain uses TRBV5-1 with TRBJ2-6, with D hard to call. CDR1 and CDR2 (germline): SGHRS, YFSETQ. The ends were cut back, 9 bases at V and 2 bases at J, with 12 bases in the middle. The CDR3 sequence is 14 residues long. The CDR3 nucleotides read TGCGCCACCAACCTGTGGCCTGGGGCCAACGTCCTGACTTTC. Translating it yields CATNLWPGANVLTF.

The chain employs TRBV6-2 or TRBV6-3 and TRBJ2-7, with D possibly called TRBD1 or TRBD2 (5 bases each). This CDR3 spans 14 amino acids. Trimming shortened V by 4 bases and J by 3 bases, and 13 bases separated the two germline ends. Per the germline V gene, CDR1 is MNHEY and CDR2 is SVGEGT. This CDR3 is CASSWGTEIYEQYF. The CDR3 bases are TGTGCCAGCAGTTGGGGGACGGAGATCTACGAGCAGTACTTC.

This clonotype was counted ten times or more. The chain joins TRBV7-9 to TRBJ2-7; 10 nucleotides line up with TRBD1. V shed 5 bases and J 6 bases; nucleotides not matched to a gene: 10. CDR1 and CDR2 (germline): SEHNR, FQNEAQ (reference sequence). The CDR3 covers 15 residues. This CDR3 reads CASSPRTGGGVEQYF. The DNA of the CDR3 is TGTGCCAGCAGCCCCCGGACAGGGGGAGGAGTCGAGCAGTACTTC.

In its sample, this clonotype was seen many times. The chain links TRBV6-1 to TRBJ2-3; D might be TRBD2 (5 bases). Germline V lookup: CDR1 MNHNS, CDR2 SASEGT. Between the trimmed V and J ends, which lost 4 bases and 2 bases, there was a span of 19 bases. The CDR3 covers 17 residues. The CDR3 protein is CASSGWLRGHSTDTQYF. CDR3 bases: TGTGCCAGCAGTGGTTGGTTGCGCGGGCACTCCACAGATACGCAGTATTTT.

There are many counts of this clonotype. The chain combines TRBV6-1 with TRBJ1-5; perhaps TRBD1 as D (5 bases). Germline CDR1 is MNHNS and CDR2 is SASEGT. This CDR3 spans 13 amino acids. V gave up 6 bases and J gave up 3 bases, with 9 bases separating them. For the CDR3, the DNA is TGTGCCAGCAGGGCAGGGATCAATCAGCCCCAGCATTTT. Its translation: CASRAGINQPQHF.

This clonotype was seen at least ten times. V usage is TRBV28 and J usage is TRBJ1-3, with D perhaps matching TRBD1 (5 bases). Trimming took off 3 bases at V and 0 bases at J, with 9 bases between the two ends. Germline lookup yields CDR1 MDHEN and CDR2 SYDVKM. The CDR3 is made up of 15 amino acids. Here the CDR3 reads CASSLTAHSGNTIYF. CDR3 sequence (DNA): TGTGCCAGCAGTTTGACAGCTCACTCTGGAAACACCATATATTTT.

The table lists this clonotype with a few counts. The chain joins TRBV6-1 to TRBJ1-5; D gene uncertain. The CDR3 length is 15 residues. V lost 0 bases and J lost 7, with 13 bases in between. Germline CDR1 and CDR2: MNHNS and SASEGT. In nucleotides, the CDR3 is TGTGCCAGCAGTGAAGCCTCGATAACCAAACAGCCCCAGCATTTT. It codes for CASSEASITKQPQHF.

Many counts were recorded for this clonotype. V gene TRBV15 combines with J gene TRBJ2-7, with a weak D call TRBD1 (7 bases). The ends were cut back, 0 bases at V and 3 bases at J, with 12 bases in the middle. The CDR3 spans 15 residues. Germline assignment: CDR1 LNHNV and CDR2 YYDKDF (reference sequence). The CDR3 DNA follows: TGTGCCACCAGCAGAGAGGAGGGGGCGGGCTACGAGCAGTACTTC. Protein product: CATSREEGAGYEQYF.

This clonotype was seen ten or more times. The chain joins TRBV12-3 or TRBV12-4 to TRBJ2-3; TRBD2 agrees at 8 bases. Losses at the gene ends were 7 bases for V and 7 bases for J; bases not matched to a gene: 16. There are 16 residues in the CDR3. CDR3 nucleotides: TGTGCCAGCACTCCTCCCCTAGCGGGTGGGATGTATACGCAGTATTTT. The encoded protein is CASTPPLAGGMYTQYF.

The chain has TRBV11-3 and TRBJ2-2, with a possible D match to TRBD2 (6 bases). CDR3 length: 15 residues. Trimming pared 3 bases from V and 0 bases from J, leaving 8 bases between. Looked up from germline, CDR1 is SGHNT and CDR2 is YENEEA. CDR3: CASSLEGTNTGELFF. The CDR3 DNA reads as TGTGCCAGCAGCTTGGAGGGCACGAACACCGGGGAGCTGTTTTTT.

This clonotype was seen at least ten times. The chain couples TRBV6-1 to TRBJ1-2; TRBD1 matches at 7 bases. Germline V lookup: CDR1 MNHNS, CDR2 SASEGT. V trimming: 5 bases; J trimming: 8 bases; junction bases outside the gene matches: 5. There are 12 residues in the CDR3. The CDR3 is CASSPQGGGYTF. As DNA, the CDR3 is TGTGCCAGCAGTCCCCAGGGGGGAGGCTACACCTTC.

Many counts were recorded for this clonotype. The rearrangement joins TRBV6-1 to TRBJ2-7; D not resolved. CDR3 size: 15 residues. V dropped 7 bases and J dropped 0 bases, with 16 bases sitting between them. CDR1 MNHNS and CDR2 SASEGT come from the germline V gene. CDR3 amino acids: CASTSQNPSSYEQYF. DNA of the CDR3: TGTGCCAGCACCTCACAGAACCCTAGCTCCTACGAGCAGTACTTC.